These T cell receptor beta chains were read from a single sample in a study of cytomegalovirus exposure and HLA in healthy donors. Assay: immunoSEQ multiplex PCR; the TCRdb copy retains only in-frame clones and omits some. The data show about 140,000 clones, 80% seen once. Material: PBMCs. These receptors all stem from a male donor in good health and CMV-seronegative. The CDR3 runs from the conserved cysteine through the conserved F or W. D genes are given only for firm matches. The listing skips clone size in some rows; elsewhere it reads once, few, many or a size class.

clone_size	v_call	j_call	d_call	cdr3_length	cdr3_aa	cdr3_nt
-	TRBV30	TRBJ2-2	TRBD1	13	CAWSRTGTGELFF	TGTGCCTGGAGCCGGACAGGGACCGGGGAGCTGTTTTTT
-	TRBV6-4	TRBJ1-5	TRBD1	14	CASSLTGGNQPQHF	TGTGCCAGCAGTCTGACAGGGGGCAATCAGCCCCAGCATTTT
-	TRBV4-3	TRBJ2-4	-	13	CASSPSGNGIQYF	TGCGCCAGCAGCCCGTCGGGGAATGGAATTCAGTACTTC
-	TRBV9	TRBJ2-1	TRBD1	16	CASSVEVGTANNEQFF	TGTGCCAGCAGCGTAGAGGTGGGGACAGCTAACAATGAGCAGTTCTTC
-	TRBV10-3	TRBJ1-3	-	15	CAISGGEGTGNTIYF	TGTGCCATCAGTGGGGGAGAGGGTACTGGAAACACCATATATTTT
-	TRBV7-2	TRBJ2-1	TRBD1	15	CASNLQGQGYNEQFF	TGTGCCAGCAACCTACAGGGGCAGGGGTACAATGAGCAGTTCTTC
-	TRBV9	TRBJ2-1	-	13	CASSVGANNEQFF	TGTGCCAGCAGCGTTGGTGCGAACAATGAGCAGTTCTTC
few	TRBV7-2	TRBJ2-5	TRBD2	14	CASSLTGGQETQYF	TGTGCCAGCAGCTTAACGGGGGGGCAAGAGACCCAGTACTTC
-	TRBV28	TRBJ1-5	TRBD1	15	CASSGLGQGVQPQHF	TGTGCCAGCAGTGGGTTGGGACAGGGTGTTCAGCCCCAGCATTTT
once	TRBV29-1	TRBJ2-1	TRBD2	13	CSVRTSGTYEQFF	TGCAGCGTTAGGACTAGCGGGACTTATGAGCAGTTCTTC
-	TRBV6-4	TRBJ2-2	-	14	CASSWSPGTGELFF	TGTGCCAGCAGCTGGAGCCCGGGCACCGGGGAGCTGTTTTTT
-	TRBV28	TRBJ1-6	TRBD1	17	CASSSDREESYNSPLHF	TGTGCCAGCAGCAGCGACAGGGAAGAATCCTATAATTCACCCCTCCACTTT
-	TRBV7-2	TRBJ1-3	-	17	CASSFYFSGVSGNTIYF	TGTGCCAGCAGCTTCTATTTTTCGGGGGTATCTGGAAACACCATATATTTT
-	TRBV2	TRBJ2-7	-	14	CASSESGTWYEQYF	TGTGCCAGCAGTGAATCCGGGACATGGTACGAGCAGTACTTC
-	TRBV10-2	TRBJ2-1	-	16	CASRPGTRSSYNEQFF	TGCGCCAGCAGACCAGGGACAAGAAGCTCCTACAATGAGCAGTTCTTC
once	TRBV6-5	TRBJ2-7	-	12	CASSSSAYEQYF	TGTGCCAGCAGCTCAAGCGCCTACGAGCAGTACTTC
-	TRBV7-6	TRBJ2-1	TRBD2	17	CASSTSERGSSYNEQFF	TGTGCCAGCAGTACCAGCGAGCGGGGGAGCTCCTACAATGAGCAGTTCTTC
-	TRBV10-3	TRBJ2-7	-	14	CAISEQGAAYEQYF	TGTGCCATCAGTGAACAGGGAGCAGCCTACGAGCAGTACTTC
-	TRBV4-3	TRBJ1-4	-	15	CASSQSRTRGEKLFF	TGCGCCAGCAGCCAGTCCCGGACGCGGGGTGAAAAACTGTTTTTT
-	TRBV19	TRBJ2-7	-	13	CASMDSLTYEQYF	TGTGCCAGTATGGACAGCTTGACCTACGAGCAGTACTTC
few	TRBV5-6	TRBJ1-5	-	14	CASSLGGGDQPQHF	TGTGCCAGCAGCTTGGGAGGAGGGGACCAGCCCCAGCATTTT
-	TRBV30	TRBJ2-7	-	11	CAWTIRGEQYF	TGTGCCTGGACCATTAGGGGTGAGCAGTACTTC
-	TRBV9	TRBJ1-2	-	14	CASSAFVGRGGYTF	TGTGCCAGCAGCGCCTTTGTGGGGAGGGGTGGCTACACCTTC
-	TRBV2	TRBJ1-2	-	12	CASRRDPYGYTF	TGTGCCAGTCGGAGGGACCCCTATGGCTACACCTTC
-	TRBV28	TRBJ2-6	-	16	CASSFIVLSGANVLTF	TGTGCCAGCAGTTTTATAGTTCTCTCTGGGGCCAACGTCCTGACTTTC
-	TRBV5-1	TRBJ2-3	-	17	CASSSSLTGTSTDTQYF	TGCGCCAGCAGCTCTAGCCTAACCGGGACAAGCACAGATACGCAGTATTTT
few	TRBV25-1	TRBJ2-1	TRBD1	16	CASSDPRQGRYNEQFF	TGTGCCAGCAGTGACCCTCGACAGGGGAGGTACAATGAGCAGTTCTTC
-	TRBV30	TRBJ1-4	TRBD1	14	CAWSVGTVGEKLFF	TGTGCCTGGAGTGTCGGGACAGTAGGTGAAAAACTGTTTTTT
-	TRBV5-1	TRBJ2-5	TRBD2	15	CASSAGLAGQETQYF	TGCGCCAGCAGCGCCGGGTTAGCGGGTCAAGAGACCCAGTACTTC
-	TRBV30	TRBJ1-6	-	14	CAWSAGNHGSPLHF	TGTGCCTGGTCGGCAGGGAACCACGGTTCACCCCTCCACTTT
few	TRBV19	TRBJ1-5	-	14	CASSALQGYQPQHF	TGTGCCAGTAGTGCACTCCAGGGGTATCAGCCCCAGCATTTT
-	TRBV27	TRBJ1-2	-	17	CASSFGPIIRGKYGYTF	TGTGCCAGCAGTTTCGGGCCGATCATTCGGGGAAAATATGGCTACACCTTC
-	TRBV7-6	TRBJ2-7	-	13	CASSTLQGYEQYF	TGTGCCAGCAGCACTTTACAGGGTTACGAGCAGTACTTC
once	TRBV4-2	TRBJ1-1	-	13	CASIKAPGTEAFF	TGTGCCAGCATAAAGGCCCCCGGGACTGAAGCTTTCTTT
-	TRBV5-1	TRBJ2-7	TRBD1	14	CASSPPGQGTEQYF	TGCGCCAGCAGCCCGCCGGGACAGGGAACCGAGCAGTACTTC
-	TRBV27	TRBJ2-1	TRBD1	16	CASSRRSGTGHNEQFF	TGTGCCAGCAGTAGAAGATCCGGGACAGGACACAATGAGCAGTTCTTC